A selection of T cell receptor beta chains follows, all from one sample in a study of T cells in Graves' hyperthyroidism and ophthalmopathy. TCRdb independently ran MiXCR on the multiplex PCR reads; one entry per CDR3 protein. Of some 350,000 distinct CDR3 sequences listed, roughly 13% are singletons. Specimen: blood. The receptors here all came from a woman aged 40 to 50 with Graves' ophthalmopathy. The CDR3 runs from the conserved cysteine through the conserved F or W. D genes are given only for firm matches. For some rows the clone size is stated as once, few or many, or as a class when expanded; others skip it.

d_call j_call clone_size v_call cdr3_nt cdr3_aa
TRBD2 TRBJ2-5 many TRBV7-2 TGTGCCAGCAAGACTAGCGGGGGGGCAGAGACCCAGTACTTC CASKTSGGAETQYF
TRBD1 TRBJ1-1 few TRBV7-8 TGTGCCAGCAGCTTAGTTCGCGAGCCCAGGGGGGTTACTGAAGCTTTCTTT CASSLVREPRGVTEAFF
TRBD2 TRBJ2-1 NA TRBV2 TGTGCCAGCGATAGCGGGGGGGCCCACAATGAGCAGTTCTTC CASDSGGAHNEQFF
NA TRBJ1-2 NA TRBV4-1 TGCGCCAGCAGCCAAGAAGGCCAGGGTGTATATGGCTACACCTTC CASSQEGQGVYGYTF
NA TRBJ2-5 many TRBV3-1 TGTGCCAGCAGCCAAGCCGGCAGGGCGTCCCAGTACTTC CASSQAGRASQYF
NA TRBJ1-1 many TRBV12-3/TRBV12-4 TGTGCCAGCAGTTTCCCACCGAACACTGAAGCTTTCTTT CASSFPPNTEAFF
TRBD1 TRBJ2-7 many TRBV27 TGTGCCAGCAGTCCGGGACAGTCCTACGAGCAGTACTTC CASSPGQSYEQYF
NA TRBJ2-7 NA TRBV20-1 TGCAGTGCTGATAAAGGGGCGTACGAGCAGTACTTC CSADKGAYEQYF
NA TRBJ1-4 few TRBV11-2 TGTGCCAGCAGCTTAGATAAAGGGGTGGAGCCTTACTGGGCTTGGGAAAAACTGTTTTTT CASSLDKGVEPYWAWEKLFF
NA TRBJ2-2 many TRBV28 TGTGCCAGCAGTTTAGGTCGAATGGGAGGCGGGACCGGGGAGCTGTTTTTT CASSLGRMGGGTGELFF
NA TRBJ2-1 few TRBV27 TGTGCCAGCAGTCGCGTGGACTTATACAATGAGCAGTTCTTC CASSRVDLYNEQFF
TRBD1 TRBJ1-5 many TRBV19 TGTGCCAGTAGTTTGAACAGGGGGGATAATCAGCCCCAGCATTTT CASSLNRGDNQPQHF
NA TRBJ2-1 many TRBV24-1 TGTGCCACCAGTGGAACAGGGAGCTCCTACAATGAGCAGTTCTTC CATSGTGSSYNEQFF
TRBD1 TRBJ2-3 many TRBV3-1 TGTGCCAGCAGTAGACGGGACAGAGGCACAGATACGCAGTATTTT CASSRRDRGTDTQYF
NA TRBJ1-1 NA TRBV29-1 TGCAGCCTATCCGAATATTGGACTTTCTTT CSLSEYWTFF
TRBD1 TRBJ1-5 NA TRBV19 TGTGCCAGTAGTACCTATACAGGGGGACAGAATCAGCCCCAGCATTTT CASSTYTGGQNQPQHF
TRBD1 TRBJ2-7 few TRBV11-2 TGTGCCAGCAGCTTCCGGGACAGGGTTTCCTACGAGCAGTACTTC CASSFRDRVSYEQYF
NA TRBJ1-1 many TRBV20-1 TGCAGTGCTAGGGGGAGACAGAACACTGAAGCTTTCTTT CSARGRQNTEAFF
NA TRBJ1-2 many TRBV20-1 TGCAGTGCTAGACCCGACAGATATGGCTACACCTTC CSARPDRYGYTF
NA TRBJ1-1 many TRBV10-3 TGTGCCATCAGCCCGACAGGTCCGAACACTGAAGCTTTCTTT CAISPTGPNTEAFF
NA TRBJ1-2 NA TRBV18 TGTGCCAGCTCATTTGACCGATCATCCTATGGCTACACCTTC CASSFDRSSYGYTF
TRBD2 TRBJ2-7 many TRBV6-1 TGTGCCAGCAGGTCTAGCGGGAGCTCCGAGCAGTACTTC CASRSSGSSEQYF
TRBD1 TRBJ1-5 NA TRBV19 TGTGCCAGTACTCCACAGGGGTTGCAAGGCAATCAGCCCCAGCATTTT CASTPQGLQGNQPQHF
NA TRBJ1-2 few TRBV5-1 TGCGCCAGCTGCCCTGGGGAAGGGTTCAACTATGGCTACACCTTC CASCPGEGFNYGYTF
NA TRBJ1-4 NA TRBV5-1 TGCGCCAGCAGAGAAGAACCTAATGAAAAACTGTTTTTT CASREEPNEKLFF
NA TRBJ2-1 many TRBV7-8 TGTGCCAGCAGCTTTTCAAGCGCTGAGCAGTTCTTC CASSFSSAEQFF
TRBD1 TRBJ2-7 many TRBV20-1 TGCAGTGCTAGAGTTTTGCAGGGGGTCTACGAGCAGTACTTC CSARVLQGVYEQYF
NA TRBJ2-7 many TRBV12-3/TRBV12-4 TGTGTCAGCAAATTAGGTCCGGGACACTCCTACGAGCAGTACTTC CVSKLGPGHSYEQYF
NA TRBJ2-3 NA TRBV24-1 TGTGCCACCAGTGATTTGGAGGGCCCCCAAGATACGCAGTATTTT CATSDLEGPQDTQYF
TRBD1 TRBJ1-6 few TRBV5-1 TGCGCCAGCAGCAGTGGGACAGCGGACTCCTATAATTCACCCCTCCACTTT CASSSGTADSYNSPLHF
NA TRBJ2-2 many TRBV11-2 TGTGCCAGCACGACGGGCCTACGATTGAACACCGGGGAGCTGTTTTTT CASTTGLRLNTGELFF
NA TRBJ2-3 many TRBV20-1 TGCAGTGTTCGAGGGGATACGCAGTATTTT CSVRGDTQYF
NA TRBJ2-2 NA TRBV7-3 TGTGCCAGCAGCTTAGCCGTTGAGGACCGATACACCGGGGAGCTGTTTTTT CASSLAVEDRYTGELFF
NA TRBJ2-1 few TRBV7-9 TGTGCCAGCAGCTTATCACTACAAAACAATGAGCGGTTCTTC CASSLSLQNNERFF
NA TRBJ1-1 many TRBV20-1 TGCAGTGTGGCGGGGGCGGGGTTCACTGAAGCTTTCTTT CSVAGAGFTEAFF
TRBD1 TRBJ1-4 many TRBV2 TGTGCCACCCAAGAACAGGGGGTTAGGCGGGAAAAACTGTTTTTT CATQEQGVRREKLFF